This TCR beta chain comes out of a study of early stage breast cancer tumors. The wider study: ER+/PR+/HER2- status applied to about 80% of the 16 invasive breast tumors. Average read coverage per sample was 9 to 10-fold.

Some clones are missing from TCRdb's copy, which holds only in-frame ones; the method was immunoSEQ multiplex PCR. The sample lists fewer than 90,000 clones; around 85% were seen once. The specimen was blood. The receptor comes from a person in their sixties with breast cancer.

The CDR3 sequence: CASSPGLAVSEQFF. The CDR3 DNA reads as TGTGCCAGCAGTCCGGGACTAGCGGTCTCTGAGCAGTTCTTC. The chain has TRBV6-5 and TRBJ2-1, with 11 bases that match TRBD2. Germline V gives CDR1 MNHEY, CDR2 SVGAGI. Trimming at V came to 5 bases and at J to 9 bases, leaving 6 bases not matched to a gene. The CDR3 runs to 14 residues.